This record covers a single T cell receptor (beta chain). Its target is unknown. The time point: newly diagnosed GD, antithyroid drugs for less than 3 months. Scientists built the TCR library using RNA that was extracted from PBMCs. This entry belongs to a study of regulatory T cells in long-lasting Graves disease. Study-wide results and limits: Study was limited to peripheral blood, excluding thyroid tissue.

CDR3 length: 16 residues. The germline gives CDR1 SGHTA, CDR2 FQGTGA. Trimming shortened V by 1 base and J by 1 base, and 11 bases separated the two germline ends. Construction of the TCR beta libraries employed iRepertoire HTBI primers in conjunction with Arm-PCR of CDR3 regions. TCRdb called the multiplex PCR reads again in MiXCR, with one record for every CDR3 protein. The table shows roughly 360,000 distinct CDR3 sequences, with about 12% occurring only once. This sample also belongs to another study, concerning T cells in Graves' hyperthyroidism and ophthalmopathy. From that paper: A patient was excluded if there was uncontrolled infection, other autoimmune disease, pregnancy or lactation. The HTBI set primed first-round TCR CDR3 RT-PCR.

The specimen comprised peripheral blood mononuclear cells (PBMCs), sampled at new diagnosis, from a patient treated with antithyroid drugs. This TCR was recovered from a woman aged 18-29 years with Graves disease. V usage is TRBV7-3 and J usage is TRBJ2-1; D is perhaps TRBD1 or TRBD2 (5 bases each). The CDR3 DNA sequence: TGTGCCAGCAGCTTAATGGGGCTAGCTTCCTACAATGAGCAGTTCTTC. Amino acids: CASSLMGLASYNEQFF. Supplemented by reference TRBV7-3 and TRBJ2-1, the full variable domain reads GAGVSQTPSNKVTEKGKYVELRCDPISGHTALYWYRQSLGQGPEFLIYFQGTGAADDSGLPNDRFFAVRPEGSVSTLKIQRTERGDSAVYLCASSLMGLASYNEQFFGPGTRLTVL.